A selection of T cell receptor beta chains follows, all from one sample in a study of T cell responses to AZD1222 COVID-19 vaccine. The data were produced by immunoSEQ multiplex PCR, yet TCRdb's version contains in-frame clones alone and is incomplete. The sample holds fewer than 110,000 clones; roughly 85% are singletons and the top ten take about 5%. The sample consisted of peripheral blood, taken 28 days after the second AZD1222 dose. The receptor set was obtained from an adult who received the AZD1222 COVID-19 vaccine. CDR3s include the opening cysteine and the closing phenylalanine or tryptophan. The D gene is left open where the match is weak. The size field is filled for only some rows; it gives once, few, many or a size class.

CDR3 length,J gene,clone size,V gene,D gene,CDR3 DNA,CDR3 protein
12,TRBJ2-5,NA,TRBV6-5,NA,TGTGCCAGCAGTTGGACCGGGGAGACCCAGTACTTC,CASSWTGETQYF
13,TRBJ2-3,once,TRBV2,NA,TGTGCCAGCAGTGCCCCCTCTCCAGATACGCAGTATTTT,CASSAPSPDTQYF
15,TRBJ1-3,few,TRBV6-5,TRBD1,TGTGCCAGCAGTTACACAGGGGGAGGTGGAAACACCATATATTTT,CASSYTGGGGNTIYF
16,TRBJ1-2,NA,TRBV10-2,TRBD1,TGCGCCAGCAGTGAGTCAGCCAGCAACAGGGGTTATGGCTACACCTTC,CASSESASNRGYGYTF
11,TRBJ2-2,NA,TRBV2,NA,TGTGCCAGCAGTCCACCAGGGGAGCTGTTTTTT,CASSPPGELFF
15,TRBJ1-1,NA,TRBV3-1/TRBV3-2,NA,TGTGCCAGCAGCCAAATCGTAGGGCAGAACACTGAAGCTTTCTTT,CASSQIVGQNTEAFF
17,TRBJ2-5,NA,TRBV30,NA,TGTGCCTGGAGTCCACAGGGGTGGGGGGCCTACCAAGAGACCCAGTACTTC,CAWSPQGWGAYQETQYF
13,TRBJ1-2,NA,TRBV5-6,NA,TGTGCCAGCAGCTACACAGCTAACTATGGCTACACCTTC,CASSYTANYGYTF
13,TRBJ2-7,NA,TRBV4-2,NA,TGTGCCAGCAGCGAGCAAGAGTCCTACGAGCAGTACTTC,CASSEQESYEQYF
16,TRBJ2-1,NA,TRBV24-1,TRBD1,TGTGCCACCGAGTCCGCTGGGGGACAGGTACCCAATGAGCAGTTCTTC,CATESAGGQVPNEQFF
15,TRBJ2-7,NA,TRBV5-5,NA,TGTGCCAGCACCCCGGAATGGGGGGATTTCTACGAGCAGTACTTC,CASTPEWGDFYEQYF
15,TRBJ2-7,NA,TRBV7-9,TRBD1,TGTGCCAGCAGCCCAGGGACAGGGAAACTCTACGAGCAGTACTTC,CASSPGTGKLYEQYF
15,TRBJ2-7,NA,TRBV7-2,NA,TGTGCCAGCAGCCCTACCTGGACGGACTCCTACGAGCAGTACTTC,CASSPTWTDSYEQYF
15,TRBJ1-6,NA,TRBV27,TRBD1,TGTGCCAGTAGACCTTCAGGACAGGGTTATTCACCCCTCCACTTT,CASRPSGQGYSPLHF
13,TRBJ2-1,once,TRBV19,NA,TGTGCCAGTAGGTTCTCAGGGTTCAATGAGCAGTTCTTC,CASRFSGFNEQFF
13,TRBJ1-5,NA,TRBV19,NA,TGTGCCAGTAGTGGGGGTAGCAATCAGCCCCAGCATTTT,CASSGGSNQPQHF
14,TRBJ1-2,NA,TRBV16,NA,TGTGCCAGCAGCCAATCAACGGGGGATACTGGCTACACCTTC,CASSQSTGDTGYTF
13,TRBJ1-2,NA,TRBV7-2,NA,TGTGCCAGCAGCCCTAAAACTGGGGGTGGCTACACCTTC,CASSPKTGGGYTF
13,TRBJ2-3,NA,TRBV6-5,TRBD2,TGTGCCACTATTCGGGGGGGCACAGATACGCAGTATTTT,CATIRGGTDTQYF
15,TRBJ2-5,NA,TRBV5-1,TRBD1,TGCGCCAGCAGCTTAAACAGGGGGCAGGGCGAGACCCAGTACTTC,CASSLNRGQGETQYF
10,TRBJ2-1,NA,TRBV20-1,NA,TGCAGTGCTATAGACAATGAGCAGTTCTTC,CSAIDNEQFF
14,TRBJ2-1,NA,TRBV6-5,TRBD1,TGTGCCAGCAGTACCTTGGACAGGGGTAATGAGCAGTTCTTC,CASSTLDRGNEQFF
16,TRBJ1-5,NA,TRBV30,NA,TGTGCCTGGAGTCAAGGGAACTGGTATAGCAATCAGCCCCAGCATTTT,CAWSQGNWYSNQPQHF
15,TRBJ1-1,once,TRBV5-1,NA,TGCGCCAGCAGCCTAACCCCCGAGTTTAAGATTGAAGCTTTCTTT,CASSLTPEFKIEAFF
14,TRBJ1-1,NA,TRBV5-4,NA,TGTGCCAGCAGCTTCATCCACCCGGGCACTGAAGCTTTCTTT,CASSFIHPGTEAFF
16,TRBJ1-3,once,TRBV4-2,NA,TGTGCCAGCAGCCAAGATAAGACCGGTAGGGGAAACACCATATATTTT,CASSQDKTGRGNTIYF
15,TRBJ2-7,NA,TRBV5-1,NA,TGCGCCAGCAGCTTCCTGGCGGGCCCCTCCTACGAGCAGTACTTC,CASSFLAGPSYEQYF